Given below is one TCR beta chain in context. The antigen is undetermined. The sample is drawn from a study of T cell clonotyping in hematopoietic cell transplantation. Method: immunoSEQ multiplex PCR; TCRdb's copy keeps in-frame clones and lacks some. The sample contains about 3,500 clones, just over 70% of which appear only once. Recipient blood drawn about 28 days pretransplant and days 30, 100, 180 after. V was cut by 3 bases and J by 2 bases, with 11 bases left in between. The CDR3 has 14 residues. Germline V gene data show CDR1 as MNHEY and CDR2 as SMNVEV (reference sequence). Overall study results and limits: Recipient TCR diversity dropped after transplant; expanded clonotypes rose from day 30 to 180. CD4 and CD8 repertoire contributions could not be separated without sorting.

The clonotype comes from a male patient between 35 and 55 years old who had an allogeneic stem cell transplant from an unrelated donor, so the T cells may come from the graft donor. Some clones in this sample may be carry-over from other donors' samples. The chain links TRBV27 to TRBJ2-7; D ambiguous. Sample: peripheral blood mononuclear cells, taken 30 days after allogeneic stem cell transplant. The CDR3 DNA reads TGTGCCAGCAGTTTCGGGCAGAATACCTACGAGCAGTACTTC. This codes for CASSFGQNTYEQYF.